The rows below give T cell receptor beta chains drawn from one sample of a study of Graves' ophthalmopathy and Graves' hyperthyroidism. TCRdb re-called the multiplex PCR reads with MiXCR, one entry per CDR3 protein. The repertoire has about 220,000 distinct CDR3 sequences, roughly 21% of them found once; the top ten carry around 45%. Sequencing used peripheral blood. All receptors come from a woman aged 45-59 years with Graves' ophthalmopathy. CDR3s include the opening cysteine and the closing phenylalanine or tryptophan. The D gene is left open where the match is weak. Part of the rows lack a size; the others show once, few, many or a class for expanded clones.

cdr3_nt	cdr3_aa	j_call	clone_size	v_call	d_call
TGTGCCAGCAGCTCCGGGACAAAATACGAGCAGTACTTC	CASSSGTKYEQYF	TRBJ2-7	.	TRBV6-4	.
TGTGCCTGGAGTGTACGGGGGTTGGCCTACAATGAGCAGTTCTTC	CAWSVRGLAYNEQFF	TRBJ2-1	.	TRBV30	.
TGCGCCAGCAGCTTCACGGACCATGGCTACACCTTC	CASSFTDHGYTF	TRBJ1-2	many	TRBV5-1	.
TGCGCCAGCAGCCCCGACAGATATACCGGGGAGCTGTTTTTT	CASSPDRYTGELFF	TRBJ2-2	many	TRBV5-1	.
TGTGCCAGCACCGAAAGTAGGACTAGCGGCTACGAGCAGTACTTC	CASTESRTSGYEQYF	TRBJ2-7	.	TRBV3-1	TRBD2
TGTGCCAGCAGCAGCACGAAGACAGGGTACTACGAGCAGTACTTC	CASSSTKTGYYEQYF	TRBJ2-7	.	TRBV11-2	TRBD1
TGTGCCACCGCCCCGTCGGAAGGGATCTATGGCTACACCTTC	CATAPSEGIYGYTF	TRBJ1-2	.	TRBV24-1	.
TGTGCCAGCAGTTTAAACAGGGGGGTCTATGGCTACACCTTC	CASSLNRGVYGYTF	TRBJ1-2	many	TRBV12-3/TRBV12-4	TRBD1
TGTGCCAGCAGCTTGACAGGGTTGGGAGAGACCCAGTACTTC	CASSLTGLGETQYF	TRBJ2-5	.	TRBV11-2	TRBD1
TGTGCCAGCCACAGGACAGGCGAGTATAGCAATCAGCCCCAGCATTTT	CASHRTGEYSNQPQHF	TRBJ1-5	.	TRBV27	TRBD1
TGTGCCAGCAGTTTAGCCAGGCAGACCTACGAGCAGTACTTC	CASSLARQTYEQYF	TRBJ2-7	many	TRBV28	.
TGTGCCAGCAGTGATCCAATTGGACTAGCGGGAAACGAGCAGTACTTC	CASSDPIGLAGNEQYF	TRBJ2-7	many	TRBV6-1	TRBD2
TGCGCCAGCAGTCCCCAGACGCCTCAAGAGACCCAGTACTTC	CASSPQTPQETQYF	TRBJ2-5	many	TRBV5-1	.
TGCGCCAGCAGCTGGCCGGACAGGGGCTACGAGCAGTACTTC	CASSWPDRGYEQYF	TRBJ2-7	many	TRBV5-1	TRBD1
TGTGCCAGCAGCACGGGATTTACCTACGAGCAGTACTTC	CASSTGFTYEQYF	TRBJ2-7	few	TRBV3-1	.
TGTGCCAGCTCACCATCCGGGACAAGCCACGAGCAGTACTTC	CASSPSGTSHEQYF	TRBJ2-7	.	TRBV24-1	.
TGTGCCAGTAGTGACCCGGGACAGGGAGAATACGAGCAGTACTTC	CASSDPGQGEYEQYF	TRBJ2-7	few	TRBV19	TRBD1
TGTGCCAGCAGCTACGGCACTGAAGCTTTCTTT	CASSYGTEAFF	TRBJ1-1	.	TRBV13	.
TGTGCCATCAGCCCACGGGAGGCGGCTGAAGCTTTCTTT	CAISPREAAEAFF	TRBJ1-1	many	TRBV10-3	.
TGTGCCAGCACCCCAACCCCCAGATCGGGGTATGGCTACACCTTC	CASTPTPRSGYGYTF	TRBJ1-2	.	TRBV12-3/TRBV12-4	.
TGCGCCAGCAGCCCTAGCGGGAGGGGGTACGAGCAGTACTTC	CASSPSGRGYEQYF	TRBJ2-7	many	TRBV5-1	TRBD2
TGTGCCAGCAGTAAGGGGCACAGCTCCTACGAGCAGTACTTC	CASSKGHSSYEQYF	TRBJ2-7	many	TRBV12-3/TRBV12-4	.
TGTGCCAGCAGCTTAGGGAACCACGGACAGGGGTACACTGAAGCTTTCTTT	CASSLGNHGQGYTEAFF	TRBJ1-1	many	TRBV11-1	TRBD1
TGTGCTAGTGGGGCGGCCGGAGAGACCCAGTACTTC	CASGAAGETQYF	TRBJ2-5	.	TRBV12-5	.
TGTGCCAGCAGCTTAGACGGAACGGGAAACACCATATATTTT	CASSLDGTGNTIYF	TRBJ1-3	.	TRBV7-2	.
TGTGCCAGTAGGCGACAGGGTGCTACGTACACTGAAGCTTTCTTT	CASRRQGATYTEAFF	TRBJ1-1	many	TRBV19	TRBD1
TGTGCCACCAGCAGGACTTCCGCCGGGAGCTACGAGCAGTACTTC	CATSRTSAGSYEQYF	TRBJ2-7	many	TRBV15	.
TGTGCCAGCAGTAGGCAGGCTCCCTTCCAGTACTTC	CASSRQAPFQYF	TRBJ2-5	many	TRBV2	.
TGTGCCAGCAGTGCAAGACAGAGCTCCTATAATTCACCCCTCCACTTT	CASSARQSSYNSPLHF	TRBJ1-6	many	TRBV27	.
TGTGCCAGCAGCTTAGTTCATCCGTTTTTTCAGTACTTC	CASSLVHPFFQYF	TRBJ2-4	many	TRBV11-2	.
TGCAGTGCCCCGGACAGGGTGAGCGAGACCCAGTACTTC	CSAPDRVSETQYF	TRBJ2-5	.	TRBV20-1	TRBD1
TGCAGTGCCGCAAGGCCAGCCGGGACAGTGTCTTCCGGCTACACCTTC	CSAARPAGTVSSGYTF	TRBJ1-2	many	TRBV20-1	TRBD1
TGTGCCAGCAGGTTGACAGGAGCCTACGAGCAGTACTTC	CASRLTGAYEQYF	TRBJ2-7	many	TRBV28	.
TGTGCCAGCAGCAGGACTAGGCGGGAGACCCAGTACTTC	CASSRTRRETQYF	TRBJ2-5	many	TRBV12-3/TRBV12-4	TRBD2
TGTGCCTGGACTTGGCTGCAGTACTTC	CAWTWLQYF	TRBJ2-7	many	TRBV30	.
TGTGCCAGCAGGATAGGGCTCGGCACCGGGGAGCTGTTTTTT	CASRIGLGTGELFF	TRBJ2-2	many	TRBV6-1	.
TGTGCCAGCAGTACCTTTGAGGACAGTCCTCAAGAGACCCAGTACTTC	CASSTFEDSPQETQYF	TRBJ2-5	many	TRBV6-5	.
TGTGCCAGCAGTTACTCGACAGGGTACACTGAAGCTTTCTTT	CASSYSTGYTEAFF	TRBJ1-1	many	TRBV6-5	TRBD1
TGCGCCAGCAGTGGGGGGCGTCTAGGGGGCCAAGAGACCCAGTACTTC	CASSGGRLGGQETQYF	TRBJ2-5	.	TRBV5-1	.
TGTGCCAGCAGCCCGCCGACAGGGGCGATCTACGAGCAGTACTTC	CASSPPTGAIYEQYF	TRBJ2-7	.	TRBV6-2/TRBV6-3	TRBD1
TGTGCCAGTAGCTCAACGCGGAACACTGAAGCTTTCTTT	CASSSTRNTEAFF	TRBJ1-1	many	TRBV19	.
TGTGCCAGCAGGCGACAGGGCAATCAGCCCCAGCATTTT	CASRRQGNQPQHF	TRBJ1-5	few	TRBV12-3/TRBV12-4	.
TGTGCCAGCAGTGTGATGTGGCAGAACACTGAAGCTTTCTTT	CASSVMWQNTEAFF	TRBJ1-1	.	TRBV6-1	.
TGTGCCAGCAGCCAAGATCCCGGGGGGCGGACCTACGAGCAGTACTTC	CASSQDPGGRTYEQYF	TRBJ2-7	many	TRBV4-2	.
TGTGCCAGCAGTTCGCCGGACAGGACAATCCAAGAGACCCAGTACTTC	CASSSPDRTIQETQYF	TRBJ2-5	.	TRBV28	TRBD1